The clone carrying this TCR beta chain was seen just once. Germline-derived CDR1 and CDR2 are MNHEY and SVGAGI. The V gene lost 6 bases and the J gene lost 6 bases, with 11 bases spanning the gap. The CDR3 runs to 13 residues. The protocol was immunoSEQ multiplex PCR, while the TCRdb copy is restricted to in-frame clones and leaves out a portion. The data show around 150,000 clones, about 72% seen once. This entry is derived from a study of blood T cell repertoires in COVID-19. Sequencing was done on a sample of peripheral blood. The chain carries TRBV6-5 and TRBJ2-2, with D perhaps TRBD2 (5 bases). The source is a man in his sixties who had recovered from COVID-19. CDR3 in DNA: TGTGCCAGCAGGGACCTGGAGGCCGGGGAGCTGTTTTTT. Translating it yields CASRDLEAGELFF.